This is a list of T cell receptor beta chains from one sample in a study of OX40 agonist ivuxolimab in advanced cancers. The protocol was immunoSEQ multiplex PCR, while the TCRdb copy is restricted to in-frame clones and leaves out a portion. This sample has 40,000 to 45,000 clones, with 80% found just once. Sequenced here: CD4+ or CD8+ T cells sorted from blood, sampled in a trial of the OX40 agonist ivuxolimab. The receptors here all came from an adult with an advanced solid tumor such as melanoma, head and neck, liver or kidney cancer. Each CDR3 is given with its conserved first and last residue. D genes are given only for firm matches. Not every row has a clone size; where given, it reads once, few, many or a size class.

>.|TRBV5-6|TRBD1|TRBJ2-5
CASSLVPGQGSETQYF
TGTGCCAGCAGCTTGGTCCCCGGACAGGGTTCAGAGACCCAGTACTTC
>.|TRBV2|TRBD2|TRBJ2-7
CASSELASGRAWSHEQYF
TGTGCCAGCAGTGAATTGGCTAGCGGGAGGGCCTGGTCCCACGAGCAGTACTTC
>.|TRBV9|.|TRBJ2-3
CATTTGPRGEDTQYF
TGTGCCACAACCACCGGGCCGCGTGGGGAGGATACGCAGTATTTT
>.|TRBV15|.|TRBJ1-3
CATSRASGGASIYF
TGTGCCACCAGCAGGGCCTCTGGGGGGGCCAGCATATATTTT
>.|TRBV5-1|TRBD2|TRBJ2-3
CASSMAGGDTQYF
TGCGCCAGCAGCATGGCGGGGGGAGATACGCAGTATTTT
>.|TRBV9|TRBD2|TRBJ2-7
CASSVGTSFEYEQYF
TGTGCCAGCAGCGTAGGGACTAGCTTTGAATACGAGCAGTACTTC
>once|TRBV7-6|TRBD2|TRBJ2-2
CASSLMVGRPTGELFF
TGTGCCAGCAGCTTAATGGTCGGGAGGCCCACCGGGGAGCTGTTTTTT
>many|TRBV7-9|TRBD1|TRBJ1-5
CASSSRQGDSNQPQHF
TGTGCCAGCAGCAGCAGACAGGGAGATAGCAATCAGCCCCAGCATTTT
>.|TRBV9|TRBD1|TRBJ1-2
CASSARTGGAKGYGYTF
TGTGCCAGCAGCGCGAGGACAGGGGGCGCCAAGGGCTATGGCTACACCTTC
>.|TRBV25-1|.|TRBJ1-4
CASSDDNEKLFF
TGTGCCAGCAGTGATGATAATGAAAAACTGTTTTTT
>.|TRBV11-2|.|TRBJ2-7
CATRRTVEQYF
TGTGCCACCCGCCGGACAGTCGAGCAGTACTTC
>.|TRBV11-2|.|TRBJ2-3
CASSLARAPTDTQYF
TGTGCCAGCAGCTTAGCCCGGGCCCCCACAGATACGCAGTATTTT
>.|TRBV13|TRBD2|TRBJ2-3
CASSLGGLAGTDTQYF
TGTGCCAGCAGCTTAGGTGGACTAGCTGGCACAGATACGCAGTATTTT
>few|TRBV29-1|.|TRBJ2-5
CSAVFGSKGLQETQYF
TGCAGCGCGGTGTTTGGGTCCAAGGGACTGCAAGAGACCCAGTACTTC
>.|TRBV6-1|.|TRBJ2-7
CASRQNQQREQYF
TGTGCCAGCAGACAAAACCAACAACGCGAGCAGTACTTC
>.|TRBV14|.|TRBJ2-1
CASSPGTGVNEQFF
TGTGCCAGCAGCCCCGGCACAGGCGTCAATGAGCAGTTCTTC
>.|TRBV29-1|.|TRBJ1-1
CSVDTQDRNTEAFF
TGCAGCGTAGATACTCAGGACAGGAACACTGAAGCTTTCTTT
>.|TRBV4-3|.|TRBJ2-2
CASSQESFNTGELFF
TGCGCCAGCAGCCAAGAATCCTTTAACACCGGGGAGCTGTTTTTT
>.|TRBV7-2|TRBD1|TRBJ1-5
CASSIGTADQPQHF
TGTGCCAGCAGCATCGGGACAGCCGATCAGCCCCAGCATTTT
>.|TRBV7-3|.|TRBJ2-5
CASSLGFGQQETQYF
TGTGCCAGCAGCTTAGGCTTCGGACAGCAAGAGACCCAGTACTTC
>.|TRBV4-2|.|TRBJ1-1
CASSQVGAFVGGAFEAFF
TGTGCCAGCAGCCAAGTGGGCGCCTTTGTGGGGGGGGCCTTTGAAGCTTTCTTT
>.|TRBV18|.|TRBJ2-7
CASSPLPGLYEQYF
TGTGCCAGCTCACCACTTCCGGGGCTTTACGAGCAGTACTTC
>few|TRBV19|TRBD1|TRBJ2-7
CASSPAGTGPKASYEQYF
TGTGCCAGTAGTCCGGCCGGGACAGGGCCCAAAGCCTCCTACGAGCAGTACTTC
>.|TRBV12-5|.|TRBJ2-7
CASGPGSSYEQYF
TGTGCTAGTGGGCCAGGGAGCTCCTACGAGCAGTACTTC
>.|TRBV15|.|TRBJ2-7
CATSRALLGSATYEQYF
TGTGCCACCAGCAGAGCCCTCCTTGGTAGCGCAACCTACGAGCAGTACTTC
>.|TRBV11-1|TRBD2|TRBJ2-7
CASSRTSGGGPYEQYF
TGTGCCAGCAGCCGAACTAGCGGCGGAGGTCCCTACGAGCAGTACTTC
>.|TRBV30|.|TRBJ2-1
CAWSVRGNEQFF
TGTGCCTGGAGTGTACGTGGGAATGAGCAGTTCTTC
>.|TRBV7-2|.|TRBJ2-5
CASSLGERETQYF
TGTGCCAGCAGCTTGGGAGAACGAGAGACCCAGTACTTC
>.|TRBV9|.|TRBJ2-5
CASSSALIGTQYF
TGTGCCAGCTCGTCTGCATTAATCGGGACCCAGTACTTC
>.|TRBV9|TRBD2|TRBJ2-1
CASSAPGTSGGANEQFF
TGTGCCAGCAGCGCTCCCGGGACTAGCGGGGGGGCCAATGAGCAGTTCTTC
>.|TRBV5-6|.|TRBJ2-7
CASSWDGGTYEQYF
TGTGCCAGCAGCTGGGACGGGGGAACCTACGAGCAGTACTTC
>.|TRBV5-5|TRBD1|TRBJ1-6
CASSFGTGSNSPLHF
TGTGCCAGCAGCTTCGGGACAGGGTCAAATTCACCCCTCCACTTT
>.|TRBV23-1|TRBD1|TRBJ2-2
CASSQGQGAIGELFF
TGCGCCAGCAGTCAGGGACAGGGGGCGATCGGGGAGCTGTTTTTT
>.|TRBV19|.|TRBJ2-7
CASSIGHGQYEQYF
TGTGCCAGTAGTATAGGGCACGGACAGTACGAGCAGTACTTC
>.|TRBV7-2|.|TRBJ1-4
CASSERSNEKLFF
TGTGCCAGCAGCGAACGGTCTAATGAAAAACTGTTTTTT
>once|TRBV6-4|.|TRBJ2-2
CASSDQGNTGELFF
TGTGCCAGCAGTGACCAGGGGAACACCGGGGAGCTGTTTTTT
>.|TRBV5-1|TRBD1|TRBJ1-2
CVSSSGQANYGYTF
TGCGTCAGCAGCTCGGGACAGGCTAACTATGGCTACACCTTC
>.|TRBV30|.|TRBJ2-7
CAWSAQGRVEQYF
TGTGCCTGGAGTGCTCAGGGAAGGGTCGAGCAGTACTTC
>.|TRBV5-5|.|TRBJ1-5
CASSLRGGNQPQHF
TGTGCCAGCAGCTTGCGAGGGGGCAATCAGCCCCAGCATTTT
>.|TRBV18|.|TRBJ2-7
CASSQDSVSYEQYF
TGTGCCAGCTCACAGGACAGTGTATCCTACGAGCAGTACTTC
>.|TRBV7-9|.|TRBJ2-2
CASSLEQGLANTGELFF
TGTGCCAGCAGTCTTGAGCAGGGGTTAGCTAACACCGGGGAGCTGTTTTTT
>.|TRBV5-1|.|TRBJ2-5
CASSLGARRVQETQYF
TGCGCCAGCAGCCTGGGGGCCAGGAGGGTCCAAGAGACCCAGTACTTC
>.|TRBV6-4|.|TRBJ2-3
CASSDRMGASTDTQYF
TGTGCCAGCAGTGACCGGATGGGGGCCAGCACAGATACGCAGTATTTT
>.|TRBV19|TRBD2|TRBJ2-1
CASSSELARVYNEQFF
TGTGCCAGTAGTTCAGAACTAGCGCGAGTTTACAATGAGCAGTTCTTC
>few|TRBV7-8|.|TRBJ1-1
CASSRGGSRRDTEAFF
TGTGCCAGCAGCCGAGGTGGGTCCCGGCGGGACACTGAAGCTTTCTTT
>.|TRBV7-9|.|TRBJ2-6
CASSPGANVLTF
TGTGCCAGCAGCCCGGGGGCCAACGTCCTGACTTTC
>.|TRBV19|.|TRBJ1-1
CASSYGRTMNTEAFF
TGTGCCAGTAGCTACGGACGGACTATGAACACTGAAGCTTTCTTT
>.|TRBV12-5|.|TRBJ1-1
CASGLVPGGKGNTEAFF
TGTGCTAGTGGTTTGGTACCGGGTGGAAAAGGGAACACTGAAGCTTTCTTT
>.|TRBV4-3|TRBD2|TRBJ2-1
CASSQDGLAGVFNEQFF
TGCGCCAGCAGCCAAGATGGTTTGGCGGGAGTGTTCAATGAGCAGTTCTTC